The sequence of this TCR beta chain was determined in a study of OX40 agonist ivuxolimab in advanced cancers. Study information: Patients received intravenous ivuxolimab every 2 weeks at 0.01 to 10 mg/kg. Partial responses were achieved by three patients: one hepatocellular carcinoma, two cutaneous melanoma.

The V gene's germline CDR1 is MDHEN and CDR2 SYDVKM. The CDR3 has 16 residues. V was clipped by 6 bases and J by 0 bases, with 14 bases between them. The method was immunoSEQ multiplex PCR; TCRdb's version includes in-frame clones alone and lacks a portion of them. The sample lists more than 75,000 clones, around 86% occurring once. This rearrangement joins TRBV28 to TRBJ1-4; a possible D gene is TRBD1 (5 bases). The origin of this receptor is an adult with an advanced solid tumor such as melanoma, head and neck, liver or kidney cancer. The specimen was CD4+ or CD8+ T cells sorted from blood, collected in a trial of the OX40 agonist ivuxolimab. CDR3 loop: CASSKGTAATNEKLFF. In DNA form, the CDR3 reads TGTGCCAGCAGCAAGGGGACGGCTGCAACTAATGAAAAACTGTTTTTT.